A selection of T cell receptor beta chains follows, all from one sample in a study of T cell clones after liver transplantation. TCRdb keeps only in-frame clones here, not all; method: immunoSEQ multiplex PCR. The table shows nearly 55,000 clones, with around 84% occurring only once. Here the sequenced sample was CD4+ T cells from blood, taken before liver transplant. The receptors here all came from a human donor who received a liver transplant. Each CDR3 is given with its conserved first and last residue. The D gene is left open where the match is weak. Some rows have no size entry. The others give once, few or many, or a class for an expanded clone.

>TRBJ2-7|TRBV5-4|NA|NA
TGTGCAGGAGAGCCGGGGAAAATGGACGAGCAGTACTTC
CAGEPGKMDEQYF
>TRBJ2-7|TRBV5-1|NA|NA
TGCGCCAGCAGCTTGGAGCCGGCAGGGGGGTACGAGCAGTACTTC
CASSLEPAGGYEQYF
>TRBJ1-1|TRBV6-1|NA|NA
TGTGCCAGCGTCATCGGTGAGGTGTACACTGAAGCTTTCTTT
CASVIGEVYTEAFF
>TRBJ1-5|TRBV30|NA|NA
TGTGCCTGGAGCCTACGGCTCGAGGGGCCCCAGCATTTT
CAWSLRLEGPQHF
>TRBJ2-1|TRBV11-2|NA|NA
TGTGCCAGCAGCTCCAGATCTAGCCCACCCGGGGGCTCCTACAATGAGCAGTTCTTC
CASSSRSSPPGGSYNEQFF
>TRBJ2-5|TRBV4-1|NA|NA
TGCGCCAGCAGCCAAGATCGGCAAGGTCAAGAGACCCAGTACTTC
CASSQDRQGQETQYF
>TRBJ2-7|TRBV7-9|once|TRBD1
TGTGCCAGCAGCGCCCCCGGGACAGGGGGATTTGTCGAGCAGTACTTC
CASSAPGTGGFVEQYF
>TRBJ2-1|TRBV28|NA|NA
TGTGCCAGCAGTTATGGCGGTGCCCGTAATGAGCAGTTCTTC
CASSYGGARNEQFF
>TRBJ2-1|TRBV7-3|NA|NA
TGTGCCAGCAGCTGGGACGGCCTCAATGAGCAGTTCTTC
CASSWDGLNEQFF
>TRBJ1-6|TRBV10-3|NA|NA
TGTGCCATCAGTCCGTCGGACTCCTATAATTCACCCCTCCACTTT
CAISPSDSYNSPLHF
>TRBJ2-4|TRBV5-1|NA|NA
TGCGCCAGCAGCCCCCGACAGGAGACAGCCAAAAACATTCAGTACTTC
CASSPRQETAKNIQYF
>TRBJ1-2|TRBV28|NA|NA
TGTGCCAGCAGCCCTGCAGAGACCTACCATGGCTACACCTTC
CASSPAETYHGYTF
>TRBJ2-3|TRBV29-1|once|TRBD1
TGCAGCGTTACAGGGGACGCGAGGACAGATACGCAGTATTTT
CSVTGDARTDTQYF
>TRBJ2-1|TRBV5-1|NA|TRBD2
TGCGCCAGCAGCCGTGGGACTATAGAATACAATGAGCAGTTCTTC
CASSRGTIEYNEQFF
>TRBJ1-4|TRBV9|NA|TRBD1
TGTGCCAGCAGCCTTACAGGGGGAGGTGAAAAACTGTTTTTT
CASSLTGGGEKLFF
>TRBJ2-5|TRBV18|NA|NA
TGTGCCAGCTCACGTGAATTCCAAGAGACCCAGTACTTC
CASSREFQETQYF
>TRBJ1-3|TRBV7-8|NA|TRBD1
TGTGCCAGCAGCCTACAGACAGGGACTGGAAACACCATATATTTT
CASSLQTGTGNTIYF
>TRBJ1-2|TRBV7-2|NA|TRBD1
TGTGCCAGCAGCTTATACAGGGGGGATGGCTACACCTTC
CASSLYRGDGYTF
>TRBJ1-5|TRBV19|NA|NA
TGTGCCAGTAGTAATATCCGGGACCACAATCAGCCCCAGCATTTT
CASSNIRDHNQPQHF
>TRBJ1-2|TRBV30|NA|TRBD1
TGTGCCTGGTCCAGGGGGCAGAACTATGGCTACACCTTC
CAWSRGQNYGYTF
>TRBJ2-3|TRBV5-4|few|NA
TGTGCCAGCAGCTTGGCACGGGGGCTAGGAGCAGATACGCAGTATTTT
CASSLARGLGADTQYF
>TRBJ2-1|TRBV19|NA|TRBD2
TGTGCCAGTAGTATCGGAATAGCGGGAGGGCTCGGGGAGTTCTTC
CASSIGIAGGLGEFF
>TRBJ1-6|TRBV15|few|NA
TGTGCCACCAGCAGAGATCCGCGACAGGAGAATTCACCCCTCCACTTT
CATSRDPRQENSPLHF
>TRBJ2-3|TRBV5-1|NA|NA
TGCGCCAGCAGCCATGGGGGTAGCACTAGCACAGATACGCAGTATTTT
CASSHGGSTSTDTQYF
>TRBJ2-5|TRBV6-1|once|TRBD1
TGTGCCACTACCCGACAGGGGGGCGTCCAAGAGACCCAGTACTTC
CATTRQGGVQETQYF
>TRBJ1-4|TRBV5-1|NA|NA
TGCGCCAGCAGCTTGGACGGGGTTGAAAAACTGTTTTTT
CASSLDGVEKLFF
>TRBJ2-1|TRBV19|NA|NA
TGTGCCAGTATGGGGACCCTTTACAATGAGCAGTTCTTC
CASMGTLYNEQFF
>TRBJ1-2|TRBV9|NA|NA
TGTGCCAGCAGCGTAGCGGAGGGAAACTATGGCTACACCTTC
CASSVAEGNYGYTF
>TRBJ2-3|TRBV7-3|NA|TRBD2
TGTGCCAGCAGCTCAAATTTAGCGGGAGGCACAGATACGCAGTATTTT
CASSSNLAGGTDTQYF
>TRBJ1-1|TRBV29-1|NA|TRBD1
TGCAGCGTTAACCAGGGGGCGCGGAAGAACACTGAAGCTTTCTTT
CSVNQGARKNTEAFF
>TRBJ2-1|TRBV28|NA|TRBD2
TGTGCCAGCAGTTTAACTAGCGGGGGGCTTGTCCATGAGCAGTTCTTC
CASSLTSGGLVHEQFF